This is a list of T cell receptor beta chains from one sample in a study of blood T cell repertoires in COVID-19. TCRdb's table, derived via immunoSEQ multiplex PCR, lists solely in-frame clones and lacks some. The sample has roughly 70,000 clones, around 67% seen once. Sequencing input: peripheral blood. The receptors originated from a man aged 55-75 years with acute or convalescent COVID-19. Each CDR3 is given with its conserved first and last residue. D genes are given only for firm matches. Expanded clones are given a class, and other clones once, few, many or no size at all.

cdr3_nt cdr3_aa clone_size j_call v_call cdr3_length d_call
TGTGCCAGTAGTATAGACGAGACTAGAGAGGAGCAGTACTTC CASSIDETREEQYF few TRBJ2-7 TRBV19 14 NA
TGCAGCGTTGCACCAGGGGGCTCCGGGGAGCTGTTTTTT CSVAPGGSGELFF NA TRBJ2-2 TRBV29-1 13 TRBD1
TGTGCCAGCAGCTTAGGCCTAGCGACAGATACGCAGTATTTT CASSLGLATDTQYF NA TRBJ2-3 TRBV11-2 14 NA
TGTGCCAGCAGCCAAGTCAGGGGTCCGGGGTCTGGCTACACCTTC CASSQVRGPGSGYTF many TRBJ1-2 TRBV14 15 NA
TGTGCCACCAGTGGTCAGGGGGACGAGAACACCGGGGAGCTGTTTTTT CATSGQGDENTGELFF NA TRBJ2-2 TRBV24-1 16 TRBD1
TGTGCCAGCAGTTTAGGTGGGGGGGCGAAAGAGACCCAGTACTTC CASSLGGGAKETQYF NA TRBJ2-5 TRBV28 15 NA
TGTGCCTGGACAGCCTACAATGAGCAGTTCTTC CAWTAYNEQFF NA TRBJ2-1 TRBV30 11 NA
TGTGCCAGCAGCAGGGACAGGATGAGCACCGGGGAGCTGTTTTTT CASSRDRMSTGELFF NA TRBJ2-2 TRBV11-3 15 TRBD1
TGTGCCAGTAAAGTGGGGCTAGCGAACACCGGGGAGCTGTTTTTT CASKVGLANTGELFF NA TRBJ2-2 TRBV19 15 NA
TGTGCCAGCAGTTTTCAGGGATCCCCCTATGGCTACACCTTC CASSFQGSPYGYTF NA TRBJ1-2 TRBV6-5 14 NA
TGTGCCAGCAGCCAACAAAGGGACAGCCGGATTGATTTC CASSQQRDSRIDF NA TRBJ2-4 TRBV3-1/TRBV3-2 13 TRBD1
TGTGCCAGCAGTGACCAATTACTAGCGGGAGTACCAGATACGCAGTATTTT CASSDQLLAGVPDTQYF few TRBJ2-3 TRBV3-1/TRBV3-2 17 TRBD2
TGTGCCACGCTAGCGGGGGAGGCAGATACGCAGTATTTT CATLAGEADTQYF NA TRBJ2-3 TRBV10-3 13 TRBD2
TGTGCCAGTAGTCCCGACAGATTTAACTATGGCTACACCTTC CASSPDRFNYGYTF NA TRBJ1-2 TRBV19 14 NA
TGTGCCAGCAGCGAGGGGAGGGGTTTACGCAACGAGCAGTACTTC CASSEGRGLRNEQYF few TRBJ2-7 TRBV9 15 TRBD2
TGCGCCAGCAGCATTGCCGACAGGAACACTGAAGCTTTCTTT CASSIADRNTEAFF NA TRBJ1-1 TRBV5-1 14 NA
TGCGCCAGCAGTGCGACCTCGGGGACCCAGTACTTC CASSATSGTQYF once TRBJ2-5 TRBV10-1 12 NA
TGTGCCAGCTCGGCGGGGGAGACCCAGTACTTC CASSAGETQYF NA TRBJ2-5 TRBV2 11 NA
TGTGCCAGCAGCCAGACAGGGGGTAGCTACGAGCAGTACTTC CASSQTGGSYEQYF NA TRBJ2-7 TRBV7-9 14 TRBD1
TGTGCCAGCTCACCAGGGGAGCATTCACCCCTCCACTTT CASSPGEHSPLHF NA TRBJ1-6 TRBV18 13 NA
TGTGCCACCAGTGGACTACTAGCGGGGGGCCACGCGAACACCGGGGAGCTGTTTTTT CATSGLLAGGHANTGELFF NA TRBJ2-2 TRBV24-1 19 TRBD2
TGTGCCAGCAGCCAAGACCCACAGGGCTTTCAGCCCCAGCATTTT CASSQDPQGFQPQHF NA TRBJ1-5 TRBV3-1/TRBV3-2 15 NA
TGTGCCAGCAGCGACAGGGGGGAGCTGTTTTTT CASSDRGELFF many TRBJ2-2 TRBV7-9 11 NA
TGTGCCAGCAGCAAGATAGACAGGGGAGGCTACGAGCAGTACTTC CASSKIDRGGYEQYF NA TRBJ2-7 TRBV28 15 TRBD1
TGTGCCAGCAGCGTGACAGGAGACAGCTCTGGAAACACCATATATTTT CASSVTGDSSGNTIYF NA TRBJ1-3 TRBV9 16 NA
TGTGCCAGCAGCTCTAGGACTAGCGTAGCCAAAAACATTCAGTACTTC CASSSRTSVAKNIQYF NA TRBJ2-4 TRBV7-9 16 TRBD2
TGTGCCAGCAGCGAGGAGGCGACAGGGGCATCCTACGAGCAGTACTTC CASSEEATGASYEQYF NA TRBJ2-7 TRBV13 16 TRBD1
TGTGCCAGCAGCAGACAGGGGAGGCAAGTAGTTGGGGCCAACGTCCTGACTTTC CASSRQGRQVVGANVLTF NA TRBJ2-6 TRBV27 18 TRBD1
TGTGCCAGCAGTTTAATGTCTAATTCCTGGAATGAGCAGTTCTTC CASSLMSNSWNEQFF NA TRBJ2-1 TRBV28 15 NA
TGTGCCAGCAGACCGGGGGGACCCGGGGCCAACGTCCTGACTTTC CASRPGGPGANVLTF NA TRBJ2-6 TRBV6-6 15 TRBD2
TGTGCCACCAGTGACTATAGGACAGGGTCAGACGAGACCCAGTACTTC CATSDYRTGSDETQYF NA TRBJ2-5 TRBV24-1 16 TRBD1
TGTGCCAGCAGCCTCCGACAGGGGCGAGAGACCCAGTACTTC CASSLRQGRETQYF NA TRBJ2-5 TRBV13 14 TRBD1
TGTGCCAGCAGCCGGGAGGGCTCCTACGAGCAGTACTTC CASSREGSYEQYF NA TRBJ2-7 TRBV3-1/TRBV3-2 13 TRBD2
TGTGCCAGCAGGCGACAGGGGGGTACTGAAGCTTTCTTT CASRRQGGTEAFF NA TRBJ1-1 TRBV3-1/TRBV3-2 13 TRBD1
TGTGCCAGCAGTTTACCCCTGCACCCCGATCAGACACCCACTTTGCGCACCTTC CASSLPLHPDQTPTLRTF NA TRBJ1-2 TRBV27 18 NA
TGTGCCAGCAGCTTGGACGTGTCTAGCGGGGGGGCCGTGGAGACCCAGTACTTC CASSLDVSSGGAVETQYF few TRBJ2-5 TRBV5-8 18 TRBD2
TGTGCCAGCAGTTCCGGGCCAGGGGATACGCAGTATTTT CASSSGPGDTQYF NA TRBJ2-3 TRBV6-5 13 NA
TGTGCCACCTACTCAGGGGCAAGCTATGGCTACACCTTC CATYSGASYGYTF NA TRBJ1-2 TRBV28 13 NA
TGCGCCAGCAGCTTGGCAGGTCGAGAGACCCAGTACTTC CASSLAGRETQYF once TRBJ2-5 TRBV5-1 13 NA
TGCGCCAGCAGAAACATCCCCGCTGGAAACACCATATATTTT CASRNIPAGNTIYF NA TRBJ1-3 TRBV5-1 14 NA
TGTGCCAGCAGCAGCAGGGTAGGAACCTACGAGCAGTACTTC CASSSRVGTYEQYF NA TRBJ2-7 TRBV25-1 14 NA
TGTGCCAGCAGCTCGACTAGCGGCACAGATACGCAGTATTTT CASSSTSGTDTQYF many TRBJ2-3 TRBV7-8 14 TRBD2
TGCGCCAGCAGCCCGAGGCAGGGGCTCTCCTACGAGCAGTACTTC CASSPRQGLSYEQYF few TRBJ2-7 TRBV5-1 15 NA
TGTGCCAGCGCACCCGAGAGGGAAAATGAGCAGTTCTTC CASAPERENEQFF NA TRBJ2-1 TRBV2 13 NA
TGTGCCACCAGTCTATCTGGGGCCAACGTCCTGACTTTC CATSLSGANVLTF NA TRBJ2-6 TRBV24-1 13 NA
TGTGCCAGCAGCTTCTACAGGGGCGATACTGAAGCTTTCTTT CASSFYRGDTEAFF NA TRBJ1-1 TRBV7-8 14 TRBD1
TGCGCCAGCAGTCACAGGGGGCCCGGAAACACCATATATTTT CASSHRGPGNTIYF many TRBJ1-3 TRBV23-1 14 TRBD1